The T cell receptor beta chain described here comes from a study of blood T cell repertoires in COVID-19. Study as a whole: PBMCs, B-cell-depleted T cells, or T cells were the source of the cDNA or gDNA that made up the material.

J lost 3 bases, V lost 2 bases, and 4 bases had no gene match. The CDR3 sequence is 15 residues long. Germline assignment: CDR1 SQVTM and CDR2 ANQGSEA. Clones were read by immunoSEQ multiplex PCR, and TCRdb kept only the in-frame ones, dropping some. The profile shows under 250,000 clones, around 90% of them singletons. This TCR derives from a man aged 25-40 years with COVID-19, enrolled during active disease. V and J are TRBV29-1 and TRBJ1-4; 9 nucleotides match TRBD1. Input material: peripheral blood. Written as DNA, the CDR3 is TGCAGCGTTGAACGACAGGGGGAGGCTAATGAAAAACTGTTTTTT. Its translation is CSVERQGEANEKLFF.